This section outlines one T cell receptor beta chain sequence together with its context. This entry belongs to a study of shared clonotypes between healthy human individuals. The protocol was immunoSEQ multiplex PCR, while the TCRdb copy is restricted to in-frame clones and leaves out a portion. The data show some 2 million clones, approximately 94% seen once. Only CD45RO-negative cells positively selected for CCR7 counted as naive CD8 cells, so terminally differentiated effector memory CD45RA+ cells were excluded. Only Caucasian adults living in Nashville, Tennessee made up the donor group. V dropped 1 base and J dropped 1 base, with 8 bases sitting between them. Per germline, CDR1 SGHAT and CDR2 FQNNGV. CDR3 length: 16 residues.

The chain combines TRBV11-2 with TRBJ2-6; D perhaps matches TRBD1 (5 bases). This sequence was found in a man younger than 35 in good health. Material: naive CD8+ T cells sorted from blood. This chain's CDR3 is CASSLAKGSGANVLTF. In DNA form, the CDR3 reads TGTGCCAGCAGCTTAGCGAAGGGGTCTGGGGCCAACGTCCTGACTTTC.